One and the same sample provided the 26 T cell receptor beta chains below, sequenced in a study of blood T cell repertoires in COVID-19. Here immunoSEQ multiplex PCR was the method, and the copy in TCRdb shows in-frame clones only, minus some. The top ten clones hold approximately 9% of a sample with 90,000 to 140,000 clones, about four fifths of them seen once. The sequenced sample consisted of peripheral blood. The receptors stem from a woman in her 70s with acute or convalescent COVID-19.

This clone was recorded a few times. J is TRBJ1-6 and V is TRBV9, with 7 bases aligning to TRBD1. Germline V gives CDR1 SGDLS, CDR2 YYNGEE. CDR3 length equals 16 residues. V lost 4 bases and J lost 9; bases outside the gene matches: 13. CDR3 sequence (DNA): TGTGCCAGCAGCCGAGGCCCTGAGCAGGGGGGTTCACCCCTCCACTTT. This gives the protein CASSRGPEQGGSPLHF.

V and J are TRBV29-1 and TRBJ1-1; D might be TRBD1 (6 bases). Trimming cost V 3 bases and J 0 bases, with 11 bases left between them. Germline V gene sequence: CDR1 SQVTM, CDR2 ANQGSEA. The CDR3 covers 14 residues. CDR3 bases: TGCAGCGTTGACCTTGGACAGCTGAACACTGAAGCTTTCTTT. Its translation is CSVDLGQLNTEAFF.

The chain couples TRBV7-9 to TRBJ2-5, with TRBD2 identical over 8 bases. Germline V gives CDR1 SEHNR, CDR2 FQNEAQ (reference sequence). CDR3 length equals 16 residues. J gave up 2 bases and V 5 bases, and 10 bases lay outside the gene matches. CDR3 loop: CASSLPPGGYQETQYF. CDR3 coding DNA: TGTGCCAGCAGCCTTCCTCCGGGGGGGTATCAAGAGACCCAGTACTTC.

This sequence joins TRBV24-1 and TRBJ2-7; maybe TRBD2 (6 bases). The CDR3 extends over 12 amino acids. Deletions cut 4 bases from V and 12 bases from J, with 15 bases between. Germline CDR1 and CDR2: KGHDR and SFDVKD. CDR3 loop: CATSDYGGGWYF. The CDR3 DNA is TGTGCCACCAGTGACTACGGGGGAGGTTGGTACTTC.

The V call is TRBV2, the J call TRBJ1-5, with 9 nucleotides matching TRBD1. V lost 8 bases, J lost 11 bases, and 13 bases stayed unmatched. This CDR3 comprises 14 residues. The germline gives CDR1 SNHLY, CDR2 FYNNEI. CDR3 protein: CASSPTGGMLAQHF. As DNA, the CDR3 is TGTGCCAGCTCCCCGACAGGGGGAATGTTGGCCCAGCATTTT.

The gene calls are TRBV6-2 or TRBV6-3 and TRBJ2-5, with D possibly TRBD1 on 5 matching bases. Germline CDR1 and CDR2: MNHEY and SVGEGT. Deletions cut 2 bases from V and 4 bases from J, with 17 bases between. This CDR3 is built from 16 residues. The CDR3 sequence is CASSYRPLSRVETQYF. The CDR3 region has the DNA TGTGCCAGCAGTTACCGCCCGTTGAGCAGGGTAGAGACCCAGTACTTC.

The chain joins TRBV25-1 to TRBJ1-1, with 8 nucleotides matching TRBD1. The germline CDR1 and CDR2 sequences are MGHDK and SYGVNS. J gave up 6 bases and V 3 bases, and 9 bases lay outside the gene matches. The CDR3 is 15 residues long. In DNA form, the CDR3 reads TGTGCCAGCAGTGAGAACGGACAGGGAACGGCTGAAGCTTTCTTT. Residues: CASSENGQGTAEAFF.

The V and J genes are TRBV11-2 and TRBJ2-1; 8 positions match TRBD1. CDR1 SGHAT and CDR2 FQNNGV come from the germline V gene. Trimming cost V 5 bases and J 8 bases; bases outside gene matches: 11. The CDR3 runs to 15 residues. The CDR3 loop reads CASSDPGQVGHEQFF. The DNA for the CDR3 is TGTGCCAGCAGCGACCCGGGACAGGTCGGGCATGAGCAGTTCTTC.

CDR3 residues: CASSPLRGGQETQYF. DNA of the CDR3: TGTGCCAGCAGCCCTCTTCGGGGAGGCCAAGAGACCCAGTACTTC. This chain connects TRBV7-2 to TRBJ2-5, with D possibly matching TRBD2 (6 bases). The CDR3 totals 15 residues. Trimming shortened V by 5 bases and J by 1 base, and 14 bases separated the two germline ends. Germline V gene data show CDR1 as SGHTA and CDR2 as FQGNSA. Combining the CDR3 with reference TRBV7-2 and TRBJ2-5 gives the whole variable domain GAGVSQSPSNKVTEKGKDVELRCDPISGHTALYWYRQSLGQGLEFLIYFQGNSAPDKSGLPSDRFSAERTGGSVSTLTIQRTQQEDSAVYLCASSPLRGGQETQYFGPGTRLLVL.

V is TRBV10-3 and J is TRBJ1-2; D may be TRBD1 (5 bases). V was cut by 2 bases and J by 7 bases, with 8 bases left in between. The germline V gene has CDR1 ENHRY and CDR2 SYGVKD. This CDR3 is 12 amino acids long. The CDR3 protein is CAISEAGGGYTF. CDR3 DNA sequence: TGTGCCATCAGTGAGGCGGGGGGTGGCTACACCTTC.

The chain carries TRBV30 and TRBJ1-4; 7 bases are a match to TRBD1. Germline CDR1 and CDR2: GTSNPN and SVGIG (reference sequence). J lost 5 bases, V lost 2 bases, and 8 bases had no gene match. This CDR3 is built from 15 residues. CDR3 DNA sequence: TGTGCCTGGAGTCGACAGGGTGGACTGAATGAAAAACTGTTTTTT. Translated: CAWSRQGGLNEKLFF.

This clone was counted a single time. The gene calls are TRBV12-3 or TRBV12-4 and TRBJ2-4; D is unclear. Trimming left V 6 bases short and J 9 bases short, with 15 bases between. CDR3 size: 13 residues. The CDR3 coding sequence is TGTGCCAGCAGGCCGACTCTGGGTAGCATTCAGTACTTC. Translation gives CASRPTLGSIQYF.

The chain joins TRBV1 to TRBJ2-7; TRBD2, the D gene given by the table, was not confirmed from the DNA. TRBV1 is described as a pseudogene. The CDR3 is 15 amino acids. The CDR3, as DNA: TGCACCAGCAGCTTGAGACTAGCGGGCTTATACGAGCAGTACTTC. It is translated as CTSSLRLAGLYEQYF.

The V gene is TRBV5-5, the J gene TRBJ1-1; D is unclear. The CDR3 is made up of 13 amino acids. The V and J ends lost 1 base and 3 bases respectively, with 7 bases between them. The germline V gene encodes CDR1 SGHKS and CDR2 YYEKEE (reference sequence). In nucleotides, the CDR3 is TGTGCCAGCAGCTTGACCGGGGACACTGAAGCTTTCTTT. This sequence encodes CASSLTGDTEAFF. The whole variable domain, remainder taken from reference TRBV5-5 and TRBJ1-1, is DAGVTQSPTHLIKTRGQQVTLRCSPISGHKSVSWYQQVLGQGPQFIFQYYEKEERGRGNFPDRFSARQFPNYSSELNVNALLLGDSALYLCASSLTGDTEAFFGQGTRLTVV.

This sequence joins TRBV7-3 and TRBJ1-1, with TRBD1 as a possible D gene (5 bases). The length of the CDR3 is 13 residues. V gave up 2 bases and J gave up 1 base, with 5 bases separating them. Looked up from germline, CDR1 is SGHTA and CDR2 is FQGTGA. CDR3 loop: CASSLQGNTEAFF. CDR3 DNA: TGTGCCAGCAGCTTACAGGGGAACACTGAAGCTTTCTTT.

As for this clone: Other DNA sequences from this sample encode an identical CDR3 as well. The chain joins TRBV5-1 to TRBJ1-2; D gene uncertain. Per germline, CDR1 SGHRS and CDR2 YFSETQ. This CDR3 is built from 13 residues. V was clipped by 2 bases and J by 2 bases, with 7 bases between them. CDR3 DNA: TGCGCCAGCAGCTTAACTGTGAACTATGGCTACACCTTC. This gives the protein CASSLTVNYGYTF.

The CDR3 protein is CATSRGQGPYEQYF. CDR3 nucleotides: TGTGCCACCAGCAGAGGACAGGGGCCCTACGAGCAGTACTTC. This chain joins TRBV15 and TRBJ2-7, with 8 nucleotides matching TRBD1. J was trimmed by 2 bases and V by 1 base; bases with no gene match: 1. Germline values: CDR1 LNHNV, CDR2 YYDKDF (reference sequence). This CDR3 region has 14 residues.

J is TRBJ1-6 and V is TRBV5-1; D might be TRBD1 (5 bases). V gave up 0 bases and J gave up 5 bases, with 9 bases separating them. The germline CDR1 and CDR2 sequences are SGHRS and YFSETQ. This CDR3 has 15 residues. The CDR3 bases are TGCGCCAGCAGCTTGGCCGGGGGAGATAATTCACCCCTCCACTTT. Translating gives CASSLAGGDNSPLHF.

The CDR3 spells CASIPGTAFTDTQYF. For the CDR3, the DNA is TGTGCCAGCATCCCGGGGACAGCTTTCACAGATACGCAGTATTTT. J is TRBJ2-3 and V is TRBV2; 7 bases fit TRBD1. Germline lookup yields CDR1 SNHLY and CDR2 FYNNEI. This CDR3 comprises 15 residues. V shed 7 bases, J shed 2 bases, and the junction held 9 bases outside the gene matches.

This sequence joins TRBV30 and TRBJ2-1; 13 bases match TRBD2. V shed 4 bases, J shed 3 bases, and the junction held 3 bases outside the gene matches. CDR3 length: 15 residues. CDR1 and CDR2 (germline): GTSNPN, SVGIG (reference sequence). The chain's CDR3 is CAWTTSGGIYNEQFF. The DNA of the CDR3 is TGTGCCTGGACGACTAGCGGGGGGATCTACAATGAGCAGTTCTTC. Looking up the rest from reference TRBV30 and TRBJ2-1 gives the full variable domain: SQTIHQWPATLVQPVGSPLSLECTVEGTSNPNLYWYRQAAGRGLQLLFYSVGIGQISSEVPQNLSASRPQDRQFILSSKKLLLSDSGFYLCAWTTSGGIYNEQFFGPGTRLTVL.

This clone showed up just once. The rearrangement joins TRBV5-1 to TRBJ1-5; no clear D gene. CDR1 is SGHRS, CDR2 YFSETQ, per germline. V was pared by 0 bases and J by 2 bases, with 9 bases between. This CDR3 spans 15 amino acids. The CDR3 sequence: CASSLGGAGNQPQHF. CDR3 bases: TGCGCCAGCAGCTTGGGGGGAGCGGGCAATCAGCCCCAGCATTTT.

The chain employs TRBV27 and TRBJ2-7; a possible D gene is TRBD1 (7 bases). CDR3 length equals 16 residues. V was shortened by 0 bases and J by 6 bases, with 18 bases between the two germline ends. Per the germline V gene, CDR1 is MNHEY and CDR2 is SMNVEV (reference sequence). The CDR3 nucleotides are TGTGCCAGCAGTTTATCGGCGGGCAGGGGGGTCAGCGAGCAGTACTTC. Translation gives CASSLSAGRGVSEQYF.

This sequence joins TRBV5-8 and TRBJ1-1; D unresolved. Per the germline V gene, CDR1 is SGHTS and CDR2 is YDEGEE. Trimming left V 1 base short and J 5 bases short, with 6 bases between. This CDR3 region has 12 residues. CDR3 nucleotides: TGTGCCAGCAGCTTGTTGTCGACTGAAGCTTTCTTT. It specifies CASSLLSTEAFF.

The chain carries TRBV7-8 and TRBJ2-7; 9 bases are a match to TRBD1. CDR1 is SGHVS, CDR2 FQNEAQ, per germline. The CDR3 is 16 residues long. Losses at the gene ends were 4 bases for V and 2 bases for J; bases not matched to a gene: 9. The CDR3 region has the DNA TGTGCCAGCAGCTACGCCGTTCGGACAGGGGCCTACGAGCAGTACTTC. It codes for CASSYAVRTGAYEQYF.

The chain recombines TRBV6-5 with TRBJ1-5, with a possible D match to TRBD1 (6 bases). Germline loops: CDR1 MNHEY, CDR2 SVGAGI. V was trimmed by 11 bases and J by 3 bases, leaving 20 bases between them. The CDR3 has 15 amino acids. This chain's CDR3 is CACQGGDGINQPQHF. The CDR3 DNA reads TGTGCCTGCCAAGGGGGGGACGGGATCAATCAGCCCCAGCATTTT.

This clone was observed once. This sequence joins TRBV27 and TRBJ1-1; 12 bases line up with TRBD1. Germline V CDR1 and CDR2: MNHEY, SMNVEV (reference sequence). The CDR3 runs 21 residues. With V trimmed by 5 bases and J by 0 bases, 19 bases remained unmatched. CDR3 residues: CASSPQPGQGASLLLNTEAFF. As DNA, the CDR3 is TGTGCCAGCAGTCCACAGCCGGGACAGGGGGCGAGTCTCCTTTTGAACACTGAAGCTTTCTTT.